This passage covers 26 T cell receptor beta chains from one sample sequenced in a study of T cell responses to AZD1222 COVID-19 vaccine. The data were produced by immunoSEQ multiplex PCR, yet TCRdb's version contains in-frame clones alone and is incomplete. The profile shows just under 55,000 clones, roughly nine tenths of them singletons. The sequenced sample was peripheral blood, obtained on day 0 of AZD1222 vaccination. These receptors originate from an adult in good health.

This clone was picked up one time. The V call is TRBV5-4, the J call TRBJ1-2; 9 positions agree with TRBD1. Per the germline V gene, CDR1 is SGHNT and CDR2 is YYREEE (reference sequence). Trimming took 6 bases from V and 6 from J; bases not matched to a gene: 9. CDR3 length: 14 amino acids. The CDR3 is CASNRDRANNGYTF. The CDR3 DNA is TGTGCCAGCAACCGGGACAGGGCGAACAATGGCTACACCTTC.

This chain's CDR3 is CASSLTANTDTQYF. In nucleotides, the CDR3 is TGTGCCAGCAGCTTGACGGCGAACACAGATACGCAGTATTTT. The V gene is TRBV5-4, the J gene TRBJ2-3; D not resolved. This CDR3 region has 14 residues. Germline CDR1 reads SGHNT; CDR2 reads YYREEE (reference sequence). V was trimmed by 1 base and J by 2 bases, leaving 8 bases between them.

This chain uses TRBV4-1 with TRBJ2-1, with D possibly matching TRBD1 (5 bases). Germline-derived CDR1 and CDR2 are MGHRA and YSYEKL. The V and J ends lost 0 bases and 3 bases respectively, with 9 bases between them. This CDR3 is 15 amino acids long. CDR3 bases: TGCGCCAGCAGCCAAGATGGGGCTAGCTACAATGAGCAGTTCTTC. Translation: CASSQDGASYNEQFF.

This sequence joins TRBV2 and TRBJ1-2; D is unresolved. Germline CDR1 SNHLY, CDR2 FYNNEI. The length of the CDR3 is 13 residues. With 5 bases removed from V and 8 bases from J, the gap between germline ends came to 15 bases. CDR3 sequence reads: CASSPPNPGGYTF. The CDR3 region has the DNA TGTGCCAGCAGTCCCCCAAATCCGGGGGGCTACACCTTC.

The chain couples TRBV11-2 to TRBJ2-5; TRBD1 might be the D (5 bases). Germline CDR1 is SGHAT and CDR2 is FQNNGV. This CDR3 has 15 residues. V lost 2 bases and J 3 bases, leaving 13 bases between the germline ends. The CDR3 protein is CASSLLGRVEETQYF. CDR3 bases: TGTGCCAGCAGCTTATTGGGCAGGGTGGAAGAGACCCAGTACTTC.

This clone was observed once. This chain connects TRBV18 to TRBJ2-7; D is undetermined. In germline, CDR1 is KGHSH, CDR2 LQKENI. V dropped 5 bases and J dropped 8 bases, with 16 bases sitting between them. This CDR3 contains 13 residues. The CDR3 sequence: CASSSEPDKKQYF. CDR3 coding DNA: TGTGCCAGCTCATCCGAGCCTGACAAAAAGCAGTACTTC.

The rearrangement joins TRBV19 to TRBJ2-5, with 11 bases lining up with TRBD2. V lost 4 bases to trimming and J lost 2 bases; unmatched junction nucleotides: 3. CDR3 length: 15 residues. Germline V gene sequence: CDR1 LNHDA, CDR2 SQIVND (reference sequence). For the CDR3, the DNA is TGTGCCAGTAGTAATCGACTAGCGGGACAAGAGACCCAGTACTTC. Its translation: CASSNRLAGQETQYF.

The V gene is TRBV13, the J gene TRBJ2-1; 8 bases line up with TRBD2. The junction had 11 bases not matched to a gene; V was cut back by 7 bases and J by 9 bases. Germline loops: CDR1 PRHDT, CDR2 FYEKMQ (reference sequence). The CDR3 sequence is 14 residues long. CDR3 bases: TGTGCCAGCACCGGACTAGCTGGGGGTGGTGAGCAGTTCTTC. Protein: CASTGLAGGGEQFF.

J is TRBJ2-7 and V is TRBV27; D unresolved. Trimming took 4 bases from V and 6 from J, leaving 13 bases between them. The germline CDR1 and CDR2 sequences are MNHEY and SMNVEV (reference sequence). The CDR3 spans 13 residues. The CDR3 DNA sequence: TGTGCCAGCAGTTCAGTGACGCTTCGCGAGCAGTACTTC. Translated, it gives CASSSVTLREQYF.

This rearrangement joins TRBV5-4 to TRBJ2-3; TRBD2 is a possible D gene (5 bases). The CDR3 is 16 amino acids. Trimming removed 6 bases from V and 0 bases from J, with 17 bases in between. From germline, CDR1 is SGHNT and CDR2 YYREEE (reference sequence). The CDR3 DNA is TGTGCCAGCACCCTACTAGGAAGCGGAAGCACAGATACGCAGTATTTT. Translating gives CASTLLGSGSTDTQYF.

The chain combines TRBV5-8 with TRBJ1-4; 9 bases line up with TRBD1. Germline CDR1 reads SGHTS; CDR2 reads YDEGEE. The CDR3 contains 16 residues. V lost 4 bases and J lost 10; bases outside the gene matches: 14. The CDR3 here is CASSKILRDRDGKLFF. The CDR3 coding sequence is TGTGCCAGCAGCAAGATCCTCCGGGACAGGGATGGAAAACTGTTTTTT.

The CDR3: CATRSGTYNEKLFF. In nucleotides, the CDR3 is TGTGCCACCAGATCCGGGACCTATAATGAAAAACTGTTTTTT. The V and J genes are TRBV15 and TRBJ1-4, with D perhaps matching TRBD1 (5 bases). CDR1 and CDR2 from the germline V gene are LNHNV and YYDKDF (reference sequence). V was pared by 6 bases and J by 4 bases, with 12 bases between. The length of the CDR3 is 14 residues. Using reference TRBV15 and TRBJ1-4 for the parts outside the CDR3, the full variable domain is DAMVIQNPRYQVTQFGKPVTLSCSQTLNHNVMYWYQQKSSQAPKLLFHYYDKDFNNEADTPDNFQSRRPNTSFCFLDIRSPGLGDTAMYLCATRSGTYNEKLFFGSGTQLSVL.

V usage is TRBV18 and J usage is TRBJ2-7; D is unresolved. Germline V CDR1 and CDR2: KGHSH, LQKENI. The CDR3 runs 13 residues. The V end lost 0 bases, the J end lost 0 bases, and 3 bases lay between the germline ends. The CDR3 here is CASSPPASYEQYF. CDR3 DNA sequence: TGTGCCAGCTCACCACCGGCCTCCTACGAGCAGTACTTC.

As for this clone: The sample has other DNA sequences that encode this CDR3 too. The chain carries TRBV28 and TRBJ2-7; tentatively, D is TRBD1 or TRBD2 (5 bases each). Per germline, CDR1 MDHEN and CDR2 SYDVKM. V lost 6 bases to trimming and J lost 2 bases, with 11 bases between them. CDR3 size: 13 residues. The CDR3 is CASSPGAPYEQYF. CDR3 coding DNA: TGTGCCAGCAGCCCCGGGGCACCCTACGAGCAGTACTTC.

This clone was counted between two and nine times. The chain recombines TRBV6-2 or TRBV6-3 with TRBJ2-2; D gene uncertain. CDR1 and CDR2 (germline): MNHEY, SVGEGT. Trimming left V 0 bases short and J 4 bases short, with 3 bases between. The CDR3 contains 13 residues. The DNA for the CDR3 is TGTGCCAGCAGTTACTCTTCCACCGGGGAGCTGTTTTTT. It specifies CASSYSSTGELFF.

The genes are TRBV25-1 and TRBJ1-2, with D uncertain. CDR3 length equals 14 residues. Per germline, CDR1 MGHDK and CDR2 SYGVNS. Trimming removed 3 bases from V and 6 bases from J, with 14 bases in between. The CDR3 spells CASSDPGPSHGYTF. The CDR3 DNA reads as TGTGCCAGCAGTGATCCCGGACCCTCCCATGGCTACACCTTC.

This clone has more than one count but fewer than ten. This rearrangement joins TRBV5-4 to TRBJ2-7; D is ambiguous. The V and J ends lost 4 bases and 2 bases respectively, with 13 bases between them. CDR1 and CDR2 (germline): SGHNT, YYREEE (reference sequence). This CDR3 region has 14 residues. The CDR3 loop is CASSRPDGTYEQYF. The CDR3 coding sequence is TGTGCCAGCAGCCGACCCGACGGCACCTACGAGCAGTACTTC.

This clone was detected only once. The chain joins TRBV27 to TRBJ2-7, with 9 positions matching TRBD1. The V gene end was trimmed by 6 bases and the J gene end by 5 bases; junction bases not matched to a gene: 2. Germline V gene sequence: CDR1 MNHEY, CDR2 SMNVEV (reference sequence). The CDR3 consists of 12 residues. CDR3 nucleotides: TGTGCCAGCAGGACAGGGGGAAACGAGCAGTACTTC. Translating it yields CASRTGGNEQYF.

V usage is TRBV3-1 (or the pseudogene TRBV3-2) and J usage is TRBJ2-1; TRBD2 matches at 13 bases. The ends lost 1 base at V and 9 bases at J; junction bases unmatched: 12. CDR3 size: 18 residues. The germline V gene has CDR1 LGHDT and CDR2 YNNKEL (reference sequence). CDR3 nucleotides: TGTGCCAGCAGCCAAGTCGCACTAGCGGGGGGGCATTGGGGTGAGCAGTTCTTC. Its translation: CASSQVALAGGHWGEQFF.

This chain joins TRBV6-5 and TRBJ2-2; 9 positions agree with TRBD1. The germline V gene has CDR1 MNHEY and CDR2 SVGAGI. The CDR3 loop spans 13 amino acids. The J segment lost 8 bases and the V segment lost 5 bases, leaving 3 bases of the junction unmatched. The CDR3 DNA follows: TGTGCCAGCAGTCCAGACAGGGGGGGGGAGCTGTTTTTT. This sequence encodes CASSPDRGGELFF.

The chain joins TRBV30 to TRBJ2-5; D is ambiguous. Germline CDR1 reads GTSNPN; CDR2 reads SVGIG (reference sequence). Trimming cost V 4 bases and J 1 base, with 13 bases left between them. The CDR3 sequence is 14 residues long. The CDR3 nucleotides are TGTGCCTGGAACGCGTGGGGAACCCAAGAGACCCAGTACTTC. Protein sequence: CAWNAWGTQETQYF.

This clone was seen once. J is TRBJ1-2 and V is TRBV19, with a weak D call TRBD1 (6 bases). The CDR3 has 17 residues. Germline-derived CDR1 and CDR2 are LNHDA and SQIVND (reference sequence). With 6 bases removed from V and 4 bases from J, the gap between germline ends came to 24 bases. CDR3 protein: CASSSIGTTLNSYGYTF. In DNA, the CDR3 is TGTGCCAGTAGCTCTATTGGGACAACTCTCAACTCCTATGGCTACACCTTC. Complete variable domain (other parts from reference TRBV19 and TRBJ1-2): DGGITQSPKYLFRKEGQNVTLSCEQNLNHDAMYWYRQDPGQGLRLIYYSQIVNDFQKGDIAEGYSVSREKKESFPLTVTSAQKNPTAFYLCASSSIGTTLNSYGYTFGSGTRLTVV.

The chain combines TRBV30 with TRBJ1-3; D is possibly TRBD1 (6 bases). Germline CDR1 is GTSNPN and CDR2 is SVGIG (reference sequence). Trimming stripped 2 bases from V and 2 bases from J, with 10 bases between. The CDR3 is made up of 14 amino acids. DNA of the CDR3: TGTGCCTGGAGTAGGGGGGGTACTGGAAACACCATATATTTT. As protein: CAWSRGGTGNTIYF.

The genes are TRBV18 and TRBJ1-4; D unclear. The CDR3 covers 14 residues. The ends were cut back, 3 bases at V and 1 base at J, with 6 bases in the middle. Germline CDR1 reads KGHSH; CDR2 reads LQKENI. The CDR3 loop is CASSPGVTNEKLFF. In DNA form, the CDR3 reads TGTGCCAGCTCACCCGGGGTAACTAATGAAAAACTGTTTTTT.

This clone was recorded once. The chain carries TRBV24-1 and TRBJ1-5, with D possibly being TRBD1 (6 bases). The CDR3 consists of 16 residues. Germline V gene lookup returns CDR1 KGHDR and CDR2 SFDVKD. V was shortened by 4 bases and J by 11 bases, with 23 bases between the two germline ends. This CDR3 is CATSDSSKQGLRAQHF. CDR3 sequence (DNA): TGTGCCACCAGTGACTCCTCAAAACAGGGTTTGAGAGCCCAGCATTTT.

The gene calls are TRBV7-9 and TRBJ1-1, with D possibly TRBD1 on 6 matching bases. The CDR3 length is 14 residues. Per germline, CDR1 SEHNR and CDR2 FQNEAQ (reference sequence). The V and J ends lost 4 bases and 2 bases respectively, with 11 bases between them. This CDR3 reads CASSSRTDNTEAFF. The CDR3 region has the DNA TGTGCCAGCAGCTCTCGGACAGATAACACTGAAGCTTTCTTT.